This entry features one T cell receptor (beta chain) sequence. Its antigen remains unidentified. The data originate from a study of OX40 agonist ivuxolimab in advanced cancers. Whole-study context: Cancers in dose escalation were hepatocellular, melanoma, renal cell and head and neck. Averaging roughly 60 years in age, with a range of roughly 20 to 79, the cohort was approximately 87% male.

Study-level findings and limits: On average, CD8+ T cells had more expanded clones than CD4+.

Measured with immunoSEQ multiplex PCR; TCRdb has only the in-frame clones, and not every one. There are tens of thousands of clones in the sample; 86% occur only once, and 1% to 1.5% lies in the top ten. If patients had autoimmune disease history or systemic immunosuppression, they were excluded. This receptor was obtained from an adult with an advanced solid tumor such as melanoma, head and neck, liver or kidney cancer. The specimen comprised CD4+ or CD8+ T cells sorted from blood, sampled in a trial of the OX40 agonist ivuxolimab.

In DNA form, the CDR3 reads TGTGCCAGCAGCGTAGAGGGGGGACAGGGAGAGACCCAGTACTTC. Residues: CASSVEGGQGETQYF. This chain links TRBV9 with TRBJ2-5; 9 bases are a match to TRBD1. Germline loops: CDR1 SGDLS, CDR2 YYNGEE. Unmatched junction bases numbered 4, after V lost 0 bases and J lost 4 bases. CDR3 size: 15 residues.